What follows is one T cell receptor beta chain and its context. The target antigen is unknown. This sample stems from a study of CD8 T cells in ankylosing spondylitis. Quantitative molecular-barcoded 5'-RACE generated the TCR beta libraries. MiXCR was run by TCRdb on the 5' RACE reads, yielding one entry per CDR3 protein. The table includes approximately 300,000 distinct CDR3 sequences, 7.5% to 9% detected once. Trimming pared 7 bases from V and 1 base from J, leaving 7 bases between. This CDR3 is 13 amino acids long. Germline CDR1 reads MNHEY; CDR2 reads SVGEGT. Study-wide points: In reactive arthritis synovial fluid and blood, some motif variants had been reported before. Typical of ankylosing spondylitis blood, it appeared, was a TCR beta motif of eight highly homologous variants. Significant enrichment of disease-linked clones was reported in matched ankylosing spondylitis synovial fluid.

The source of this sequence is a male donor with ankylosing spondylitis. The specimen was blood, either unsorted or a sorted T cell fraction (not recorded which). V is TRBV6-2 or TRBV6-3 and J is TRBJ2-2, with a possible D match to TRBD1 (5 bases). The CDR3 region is CASIDRNTGELFF. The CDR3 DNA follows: TGTGCCAGCATTGACAGGAACACCGGGGAGCTGTTTTTT.